Following are 10 T cell receptor beta chains from one sample sequenced in a study of shared clonotypes between healthy human individuals. Here immunoSEQ multiplex PCR was the method, and the copy in TCRdb shows in-frame clones only, minus some. Of 2,500,000 or so clones listed, approximately 93% are singletons. The sample comprised naive CD4+ T cells from PBMCs. As for subset: CD45RA+ positively selected. The source of these receptors is a man in his late teens or twenties in good health. Some clones in this sample may be carry-over from other donors' samples.

V and J are TRBV4-3 and TRBJ2-1; TRBD2 matches at 12 bases. Germline-derived CDR1 and CDR2 are LGHNA and YSLEER. This CDR3 region has 17 residues. With V trimmed by 0 bases and J by 2 bases, 2 bases remained unmatched. The CDR3 region is CASSQDRTSGTYNEQFF. CDR3 in DNA: TGCGCCAGCAGCCAAGATCGGACTAGCGGGACCTACAATGAGCAGTTCTTC.

The rearrangement links TRBV6-1 to TRBJ1-4, with TRBD1 matching 8 bases. The V gene's germline CDR1 is MNHNS and CDR2 SASEGT. V lost 6 bases, J lost 3 bases, and 6 bases stayed unmatched. CDR3 length equals 15 residues. The chain's CDR3 is CASRLQGAANEKLFF. CDR3 DNA: TGTGCCAGCAGATTGCAGGGGGCAGCTAATGAAAAACTGTTTTTT.

This rearrangement joins TRBV7-8 to TRBJ2-3; D is unclear. Germline loops: CDR1 SGHVS, CDR2 FQNEAQ. The CDR3 is 14 residues long. The V end lost 5 bases, the J end lost 3 bases, and 12 bases lay between the germline ends. The CDR3 sequence: CASSPKWGTDTQYF. The CDR3 DNA reads TGTGCCAGCAGCCCGAAATGGGGTACAGATACGCAGTATTTT.

The CDR3 here is CASSSNAGQPNTEAFF. The CDR3 nucleotides are TGCGCCAGCAGCAGTAATGCGGGACAGCCGAACACTGAAGCTTTCTTT. The chain carries TRBV5-1 and TRBJ1-1; 7 bases map to TRBD1. The CDR3 runs to 16 residues. Germline CDR1 SGHRS, CDR2 YFSETQ. Losses at the gene ends were 4 bases for V and 1 base for J; bases not matched to a gene: 10.

The V call is TRBV6-5, the J call TRBJ1-5, with D perhaps TRBD1 (6 bases). CDR1 is MNHEY and CDR2 is SVGAGI in the germline V gene. CDR3 length equals 15 residues. V was cut by 6 bases and J by 6 bases, with 18 bases left in between. Here the CDR3 DNA reads TGTGCCAGCAGGCCTACCCTGGGGGCGGGTCAGCCCCAGCATTTT. Translation gives CASRPTLGAGQPQHF.

On this clone itself: Other DNA sequences of this sample code for an identical CDR3. The chain combines TRBV7-3 with TRBJ1-1; TRBD1 aligns across 7 bases. This CDR3 has 14 amino acids. Germline trimming cut 5 bases from V and 2 bases from J; bases unmatched to any gene: 5. Germline CDR1 SGHTA, CDR2 FQGTGA. CDR3 DNA sequence: TGTGCCAGCAGCCCGGGGACAGCCAACACTGAAGCTTTCTTT. Its protein product is CASSPGTANTEAFF.

As to this clone: This specimen includes other DNA sequences encoding the same CDR3. The chain links TRBV7-9 to TRBJ2-2, with 7 nucleotides matching TRBD1. The CDR3 extends over 16 amino acids. After removal of 6 bases from V and 1 base from J, the junction contained 8 bases not matched to a gene. Germline loops: CDR1 SEHNR, CDR2 FQNEAQ (reference sequence). In DNA, the CDR3 is TGTGCCAGCAGGGCCCGGACAGGCCGGAACACCGGGGAGCTGTTTTTT. It translates to CASRARTGRNTGELFF. The entire variable domain, with the rest obtained from reference TRBV7-9 and TRBJ2-2, is as follows: DTGVSQNPRHKITKRGQNVTFRCDPISEHNRLYWYRQTLGQGPEFLTYFQNEAQLEKSRLLSDRFSAERPKGSFSTLEIQRTEQGDSAMYLCASRARTGRNTGELFFGEGSRLTVL.

The chain is built from TRBV14 and TRBJ2-7; D is unclear. The CDR3 is made up of 13 amino acids. The germline gives CDR1 SGHDN, CDR2 FVKESK. Trimming pared 0 bases from V and 3 bases from J, leaving 6 bases between. This CDR3 is CASSQDRRYEQYF. CDR3 in DNA: TGTGCCAGCAGCCAAGATAGGCGCTACGAGCAGTACTTC.

This rearrangement joins TRBV5-1 to TRBJ2-1; 11 bases are shared with TRBD1. Looked up from germline, CDR1 is SGHRS and CDR2 is YFSETQ. V lost 3 bases and J lost 5; bases outside the gene matches: 7. This CDR3 contains 16 residues. The CDR3 here is CASSYLPGQGDNEQFF. The CDR3 nucleotides read TGCGCCAGCAGCTACTTACCGGGACAGGGGGACAATGAGCAGTTCTTC.

This chain uses TRBV10-1 with TRBJ2-5; no definite D call. The DNA matches TRBJ2-7 better at its end, which makes the J call doubtful. Germline-derived CDR1 and CDR2 are WNHNN and SYGVQD (reference sequence). The CDR3 sequence is 14 residues long. The CDR3 loop reads CASSESLGWDEQYF. In DNA form, the CDR3 reads TGCGCCAGCAGTGAGTCGTTGGGGTGGGACGAGCAGTACTTC.